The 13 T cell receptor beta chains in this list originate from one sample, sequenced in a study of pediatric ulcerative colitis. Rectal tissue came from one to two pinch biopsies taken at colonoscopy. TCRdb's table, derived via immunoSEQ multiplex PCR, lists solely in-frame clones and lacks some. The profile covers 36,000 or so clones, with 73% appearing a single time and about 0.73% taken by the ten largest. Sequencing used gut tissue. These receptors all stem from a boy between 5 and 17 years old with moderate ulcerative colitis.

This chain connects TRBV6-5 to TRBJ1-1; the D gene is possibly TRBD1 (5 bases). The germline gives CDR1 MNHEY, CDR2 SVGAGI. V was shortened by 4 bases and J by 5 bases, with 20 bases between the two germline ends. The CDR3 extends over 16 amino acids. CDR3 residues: CASSSLTDIMVTEAFF. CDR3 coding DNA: TGTGCCAGCAGTTCTCTGACAGATATCATGGTAACTGAAGCTTTCTTT.

Here the CDR3 reads CASSLRDGAYNEQFF. The CDR3 coding sequence is TGTGCCAGCAGTTTACGGGACGGCGCCTACAATGAGCAGTTCTTC. V is TRBV28 and J is TRBJ2-1; the D call may be TRBD1 or TRBD2 (5 bases each). This CDR3 contains 15 residues. Between the trimmed V and J ends, which lost 2 bases and 2 bases, there was a span of 10 bases. CDR1 MDHEN and CDR2 SYDVKM come from the germline V gene.

CDR3 nucleotide sequence: TGTGCCAGCTCACCAGTGACTAGCGTCTACGAGCAGTACTTC. As protein: CASSPVTSVYEQYF. V and J are TRBV18 and TRBJ2-7; 8 bases map to TRBD2. Germline V lookup: CDR1 KGHSH, CDR2 LQKENI. CDR3 length: 14 amino acids. V lost 2 bases and J lost 3; bases outside the gene matches: 3.

The CDR3 protein is CASSVGDGGATDTQYF. CDR3 nucleotides: TGTGCCAGCAGCGTAGGGGACGGGGGGGCCACAGATACGCAGTATTTT. The chain couples TRBV9 to TRBJ2-3, with 8 bases that match TRBD2. The CDR3 is made up of 16 amino acids. The junction had 5 bases not matched to a gene; V was cut back by 0 bases and J by 2 bases. Germline V gene sequence: CDR1 SGDLS, CDR2 YYNGEE.

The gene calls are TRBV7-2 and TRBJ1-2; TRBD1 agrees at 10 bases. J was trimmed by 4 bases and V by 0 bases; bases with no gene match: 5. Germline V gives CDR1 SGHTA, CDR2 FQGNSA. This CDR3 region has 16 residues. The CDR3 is CASSLAWGQGTYGYTF. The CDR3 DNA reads TGTGCCAGCAGCTTAGCGTGGGGACAGGGGACCTATGGCTACACCTTC.

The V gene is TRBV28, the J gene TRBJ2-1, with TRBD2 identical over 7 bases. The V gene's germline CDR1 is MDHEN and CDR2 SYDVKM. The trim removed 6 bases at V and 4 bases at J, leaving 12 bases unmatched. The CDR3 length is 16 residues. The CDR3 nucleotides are TGTGCCAGCAGCCCCATCGGACTAGATGCTTACAATGAGCAGTTCTTC. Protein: CASSPIGLDAYNEQFF.

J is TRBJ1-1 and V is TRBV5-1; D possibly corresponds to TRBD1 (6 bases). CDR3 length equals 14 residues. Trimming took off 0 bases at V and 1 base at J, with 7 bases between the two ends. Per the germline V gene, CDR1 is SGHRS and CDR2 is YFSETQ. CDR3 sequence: CASSLEQGNTEAFF. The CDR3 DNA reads TGCGCCAGCAGCTTGGAACAGGGGAACACTGAAGCTTTCTTT. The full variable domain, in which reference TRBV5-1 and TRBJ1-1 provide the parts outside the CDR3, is KAGVTQTPRYLIKTRGQQVTLSCSPISGHRSVSWYQQTPGQGLQFLFEYFSETQRNKGNFPGRFSGRQFSNSRSEMNVSTLELGDSALYLCASSLEQGNTEAFFGQGTRLTVV.

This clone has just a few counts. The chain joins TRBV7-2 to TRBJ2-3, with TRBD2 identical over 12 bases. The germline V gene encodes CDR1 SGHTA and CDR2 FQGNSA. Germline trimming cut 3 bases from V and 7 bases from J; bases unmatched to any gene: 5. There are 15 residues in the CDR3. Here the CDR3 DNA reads TGTGCCAGCAGCTTGGCTAGCGGGGGGGAAAATACGCAGTATTTT. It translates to CASSLASGGENTQYF.

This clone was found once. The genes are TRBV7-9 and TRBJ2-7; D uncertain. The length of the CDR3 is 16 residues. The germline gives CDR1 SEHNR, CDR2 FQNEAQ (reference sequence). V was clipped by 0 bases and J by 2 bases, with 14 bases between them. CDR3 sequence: CASSLAHKPGPYEQYF. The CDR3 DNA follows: TGTGCCAGCAGCTTAGCGCATAAGCCAGGACCCTACGAGCAGTACTTC.

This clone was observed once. In DNA form, the CDR3 reads TGCAGCGTTGAAAAGGGGGCAGGATTAACAGATACGCAGTATTTT. As protein: CSVEKGAGLTDTQYF. The chain uses TRBV29-1 and TRBJ2-3; 7 positions agree with TRBD1. Trimming cost V 2 bases and J 3 bases; bases outside gene matches: 8. Germline values: CDR1 SQVTM, CDR2 ANQGSEA. The CDR3 consists of 15 residues.

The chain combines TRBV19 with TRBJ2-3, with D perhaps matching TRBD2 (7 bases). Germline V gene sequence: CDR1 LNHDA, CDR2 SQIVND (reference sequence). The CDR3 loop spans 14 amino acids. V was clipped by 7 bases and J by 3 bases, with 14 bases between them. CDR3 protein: CASIGGAITDTQYF. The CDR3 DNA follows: TGTGCCAGTATTGGGGGGGCCATAACAGATACGCAGTATTTT.

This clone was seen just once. CDR3: CASSFTGTTNYGYTF. The CDR3 DNA follows: TGTGCCAGCAGCTTTACCGGGACAACTAACTATGGCTACACCTTC. This sequence joins TRBV7-9 and TRBJ1-2; D might be TRBD1 (6 bases). The CDR3 has 15 residues. In germline, CDR1 is SEHNR, CDR2 FQNEAQ (reference sequence). V lost 3 bases to trimming and J lost 0 bases, with 11 bases between them.

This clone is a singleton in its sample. CDR3 coding DNA: TGTGCCAGCAGCTCCCTACTAGCGGGAGTAGTAGATACGCAGTATTTT. Its translation: CASSSLLAGVVDTQYF. The V and J genes are TRBV11-2 and TRBJ2-3, with 11 positions matching TRBD2. The V and J ends lost 4 bases and 5 bases, in that order; junction bases with no gene match: 8. The CDR3 runs 16 residues. Germline CDR1 reads SGHAT; CDR2 reads FQNNGV.